This is a list of T cell receptor beta chains from one sample in a study of CD8 T cells in Susac syndrome. Each CDR3 protein is one row after TCRdb ran MiXCR on the immunoSEQ multiplex PCR reads. The sample lists approximately 130,000 distinct CDR3 sequences; under 95% were seen once. The sample taken for sequencing was CD8+ T cells from PBMCs. The receptors were gathered from a human donor with multiple sclerosis. Both conserved end residues are part of each CDR3. The D gene is left open where the match is weak. Size is stated for part of the rows, as once, few or many counts, or as a class when the clone is expanded.

V gene	J gene	clone size	D gene	CDR3 protein	CDR3 DNA
TRBV24-1	TRBJ2-3	-	-	CATSDLDGTSTDTQYF	TGTGCCACCAGTGATTTGGACGGGACTAGCACAGATACGCAGTATTTT
TRBV18	TRBJ1-5	once	-	CASSLRLVDQPQHF	TGTGCCAGCTCATTACGGCTTGTGGATCAGCCCCAGCATTTT
TRBV3-1	TRBJ1-2	-	-	CASSQAGGTYGYTF	TGTGCCAGCAGCCAAGCGGGCGGAACCTATGGCTACACCTTC
TRBV6-1	TRBJ2-7	-	TRBD2	CASSPSGTVEQYF	TGTGCCAGCAGTCCTAGCGGGACGGTCGAGCAGTACTTC
TRBV29-1	TRBJ2-5	-	-	CSVKRANQETQYF	TGCAGCGTAAAACGAGCGAACCAAGAGACCCAGTACTTC
TRBV19	TRBJ1-1	-	-	CASLDSMNTEAFF	TGTGCCAGTTTGGACAGCATGAACACTGAAGCTTTCTTT
TRBV29-1	TRBJ2-7	-	TRBD2	CSADTTSGAAYEQYF	TGCAGCGCCGATACAACTAGCGGGGCTGCCTACGAGCAGTACTTC
TRBV24-1	TRBJ2-7	-	-	CATSDRWGQEQYF	TGTGCCACCAGTGATAGGTGGGGGCAGGAGCAGTACTTC
TRBV27	TRBJ2-7	-	TRBD1	CASSLIRGQGGNEQYF	TGTGCCAGCAGTTTGATAAGGGGACAGGGAGGGAACGAGCAGTACTTC
TRBV5-6	TRBJ2-4	-	TRBD1	CASSLLTGRNIQYF	TGTGCCAGCAGCTTACTGACAGGGAGAAACATTCAGTACTTC
TRBV5-6	TRBJ1-2	-	TRBD1	CASSSHFADRPGGHYGYTF	TGTGCCAGCAGCAGCCATTTCGCGGACAGGCCTGGCGGCCACTATGGCTACACCTTC
TRBV7-6	TRBJ2-7	-	TRBD2	CASSRDYVSYEQYF	TGTGCCAGCAGCCGGGACTATGTCTCCTACGAGCAGTACTTC
TRBV19	TRBJ2-1	-	-	CASSVWRVNEQFF	TGTGCCAGTTCGGTATGGCGAGTCAATGAGCAGTTCTTC
TRBV19	TRBJ2-1	-	-	CASSIGLGTYNEQFF	TGTGCCAGTAGTATAGGACTAGGGACCTACAATGAGCAGTTCTTC
TRBV11-2	TRBJ1-1	-	-	CASSPSFNEAFF	TGTGCCAGCAGCCCCTCGTTCAATGAAGCTTTCTTT
TRBV7-9	TRBJ2-1	-	-	CASSTGDEQFF	TGTGCCAGCAGTACTGGGGATGAGCAGTTCTTC
TRBV19	TRBJ2-7	-	TRBD2	CASSMGLAAVSYEQYF	TGTGCCAGTAGTATGGGCCTAGCGGCAGTCTCCTACGAGCAGTACTTC
TRBV5-1	TRBJ2-7	-	TRBD1	CASSLVDRESEQYF	TGCGCCAGCAGCTTGGTAGACAGGGAATCCGAGCAGTACTTC
TRBV19	TRBJ2-2	-	-	CASTLTGTGELFF	TGTGCCAGTACACTGACGGGTACCGGGGAGCTGTTTTTT
TRBV6-5	TRBJ2-5	-	-	CASSASGIQETQYF	TGTGCCAGCAGTGCCTCAGGTATCCAAGAGACCCAGTACTTC
TRBV5-1	TRBJ2-1	once	-	CASSLDLDEQFF	TGCGCCAGCAGCTTGGATCTGGATGAGCAGTTCTTC
TRBV6-2/TRBV6-3	TRBJ2-5	few	-	CASSYLGQIETQYF	TGTGCCAGCAGTTACTTGGGACAAATAGAGACCCAGTACTTC
TRBV27	TRBJ2-7	-	TRBD1	CASAWTGVYEQYF	TGTGCCAGCGCCTGGACAGGGGTTTACGAGCAGTACTTC
TRBV2	TRBJ2-3	once	-	CASSEDGTDTQYF	TGTGCCAGCAGTGAGGATGGCACAGATACGCAGTATTTT
TRBV9	TRBJ2-5	-	TRBD2	CASNPRGGLETQYF	TGTGCCAGCAACCCCCGGGGGGGCTTGGAGACCCAGTACTTC
TRBV7-9	TRBJ2-4	-	-	CASSSLGIQYF	TGTGCCAGCAGCTCATTGGGGATTCAGTACTTC
TRBV6-1	TRBJ2-3	-	TRBD2	CASRGLAGGPDTQYF	TGTGCCAGCAGGGGACTAGCGGGAGGGCCAGATACGCAGTATTTT
TRBV27	TRBJ1-2	-	-	CASSFGVGNGYTF	TGTGCCAGCAGTTTTGGTGTAGGGAATGGCTACACCTTC
TRBV27	TRBJ2-7	-	TRBD2	CASIGVTGPSGSESYEQYF	TGTGCCAGCATTGGAGTTACGGGCCCTAGCGGGAGTGAATCCTACGAGCAGTACTTC